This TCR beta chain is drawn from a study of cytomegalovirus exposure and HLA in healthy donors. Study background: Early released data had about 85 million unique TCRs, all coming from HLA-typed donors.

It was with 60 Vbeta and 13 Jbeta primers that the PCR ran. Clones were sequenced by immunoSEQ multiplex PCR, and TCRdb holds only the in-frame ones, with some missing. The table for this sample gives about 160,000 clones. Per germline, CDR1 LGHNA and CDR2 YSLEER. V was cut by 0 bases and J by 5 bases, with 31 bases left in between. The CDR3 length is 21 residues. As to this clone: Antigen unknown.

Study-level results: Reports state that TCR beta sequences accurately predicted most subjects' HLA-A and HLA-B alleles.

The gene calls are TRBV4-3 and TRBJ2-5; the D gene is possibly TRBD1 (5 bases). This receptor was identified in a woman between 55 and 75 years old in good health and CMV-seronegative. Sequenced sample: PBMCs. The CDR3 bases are TGCGCCAGCAGCCAAGAGGTTTGGGTACAGGAAGAACAAAACCAACGGGAGACCCAGTACTTC. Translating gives CASSQEVWVQEEQNQRETQYF.